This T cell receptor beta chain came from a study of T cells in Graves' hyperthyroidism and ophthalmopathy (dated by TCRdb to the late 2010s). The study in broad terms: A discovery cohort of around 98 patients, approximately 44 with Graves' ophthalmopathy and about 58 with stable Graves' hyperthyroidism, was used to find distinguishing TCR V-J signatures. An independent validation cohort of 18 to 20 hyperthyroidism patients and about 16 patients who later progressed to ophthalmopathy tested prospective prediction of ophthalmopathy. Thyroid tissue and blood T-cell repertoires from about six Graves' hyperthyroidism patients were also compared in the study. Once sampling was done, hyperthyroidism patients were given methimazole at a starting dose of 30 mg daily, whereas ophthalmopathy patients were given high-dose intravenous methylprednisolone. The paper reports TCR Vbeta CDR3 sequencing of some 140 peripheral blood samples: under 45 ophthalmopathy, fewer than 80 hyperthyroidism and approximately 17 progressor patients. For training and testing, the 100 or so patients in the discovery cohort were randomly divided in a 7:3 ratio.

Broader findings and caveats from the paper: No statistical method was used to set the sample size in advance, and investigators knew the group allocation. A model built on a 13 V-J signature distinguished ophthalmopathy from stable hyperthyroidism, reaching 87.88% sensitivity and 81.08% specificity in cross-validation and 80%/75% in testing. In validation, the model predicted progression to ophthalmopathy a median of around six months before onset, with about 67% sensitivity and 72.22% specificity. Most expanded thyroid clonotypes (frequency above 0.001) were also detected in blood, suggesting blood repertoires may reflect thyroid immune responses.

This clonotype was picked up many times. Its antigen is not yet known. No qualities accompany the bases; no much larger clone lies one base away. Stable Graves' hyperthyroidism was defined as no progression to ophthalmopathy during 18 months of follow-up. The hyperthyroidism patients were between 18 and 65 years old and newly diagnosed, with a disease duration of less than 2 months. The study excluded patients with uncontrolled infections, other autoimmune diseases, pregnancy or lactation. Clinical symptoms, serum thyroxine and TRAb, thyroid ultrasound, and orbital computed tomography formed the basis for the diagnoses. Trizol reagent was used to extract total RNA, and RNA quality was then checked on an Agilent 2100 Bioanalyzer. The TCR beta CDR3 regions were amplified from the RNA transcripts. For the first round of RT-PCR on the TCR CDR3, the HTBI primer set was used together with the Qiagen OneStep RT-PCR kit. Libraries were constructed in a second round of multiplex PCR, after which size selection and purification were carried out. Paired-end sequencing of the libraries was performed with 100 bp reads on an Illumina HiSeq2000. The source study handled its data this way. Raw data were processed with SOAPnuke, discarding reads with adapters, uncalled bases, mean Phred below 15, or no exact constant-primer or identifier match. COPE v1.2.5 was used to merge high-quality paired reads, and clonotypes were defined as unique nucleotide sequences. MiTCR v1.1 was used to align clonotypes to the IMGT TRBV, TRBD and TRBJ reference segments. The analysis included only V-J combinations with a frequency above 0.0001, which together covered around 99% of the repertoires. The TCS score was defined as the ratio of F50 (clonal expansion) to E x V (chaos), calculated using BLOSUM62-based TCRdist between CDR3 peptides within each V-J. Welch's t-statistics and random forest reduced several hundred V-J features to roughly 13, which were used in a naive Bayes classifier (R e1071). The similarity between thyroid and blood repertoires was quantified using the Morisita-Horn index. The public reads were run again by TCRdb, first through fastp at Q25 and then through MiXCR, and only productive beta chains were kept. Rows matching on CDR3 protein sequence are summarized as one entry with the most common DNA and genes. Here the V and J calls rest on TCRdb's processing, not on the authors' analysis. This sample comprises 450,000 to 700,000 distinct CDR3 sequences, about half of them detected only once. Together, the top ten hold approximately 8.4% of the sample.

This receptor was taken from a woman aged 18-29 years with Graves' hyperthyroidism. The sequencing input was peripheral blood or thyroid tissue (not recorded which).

The nucleotide sequence is TGTGCCAGCAGCACGGGACAGGGGCACTACGAGCAGTACTTC. Translated, it reads CASSTGQGHYEQYF. The chain is encoded by TRBV7-9 joined to TRBJ2-7; the junction holds 10 bases that match TRBD1. Unmatched junction bases come to 4, with V trimmed by 5 bases and J by 3 bases. The CDR3 numbers 14 residues from cysteine through phenylalanine. Just the 42-base CDR3 DNA is kept, in frame starting at base 1. CDR1 and CDR2 are read off the germline V gene (reference sequence) as SEHNR and FQNEAQ.